A selection of T cell receptor beta chains follows, all from one sample in a study of blood T cell repertoires in COVID-19. Here immunoSEQ multiplex PCR was the method, and the copy in TCRdb shows in-frame clones only, minus some. The table includes about 180,000 clones, around 85% detected once. Material for sequencing was peripheral blood. The source is an elderly woman with acute or convalescent COVID-19. Both conserved end residues are part of each CDR3. The order of the fields is clone size, J gene, V gene, CDR3 protein. Clone size is given for some rows only: seen once, a few or many times, or a class if the clone is expanded.

clone size: .
J gene: TRBJ1-2
V gene: TRBV5-1
CDR3 protein: CASSSLDGSRGGGYTF

clone size: .
J gene: TRBJ1-2
V gene: TRBV5-5
CDR3 protein: CASSLAPGAYGYTF

clone size: .
J gene: TRBJ1-2
V gene: TRBV11-2
CDR3 protein: CASTPLGGGYGYTF

clone size: few
J gene: TRBJ2-5
V gene: TRBV5-1
CDR3 protein: CASSLNEGGARQETQYF

clone size: .
J gene: TRBJ2-7
V gene: TRBV5-1
CDR3 protein: CASSFGSREPPYEQYF

clone size: .
J gene: TRBJ2-7
V gene: TRBV2
CDR3 protein: CASSRGGYEQYF

clone size: once
J gene: TRBJ1-4
V gene: TRBV3-1/TRBV3-2
CDR3 protein: CASSQEGTGVSEKLFF

clone size: few
J gene: TRBJ2-5
V gene: TRBV12-3/TRBV12-4
CDR3 protein: CASSSGGETQYF

clone size: .
J gene: TRBJ1-3
V gene: TRBV9
CDR3 protein: CASSARRGPGNTIYF

clone size: .
J gene: TRBJ1-5
V gene: TRBV29-1
CDR3 protein: CSVGTGSSNQPQHF

clone size: .
J gene: TRBJ1-2
V gene: TRBV6-2/TRBV6-3
CDR3 protein: CASSPGQFRGGYTF

clone size: .
J gene: TRBJ1-1
V gene: TRBV7-2
CDR3 protein: CASAGQMNTEAFF

clone size: once
J gene: TRBJ1-3
V gene: TRBV11-2
CDR3 protein: CASSPGQGGSGNTIYF

clone size: .
J gene: TRBJ2-7
V gene: TRBV4-2
CDR3 protein: CASSHVGLAQSYEQYF

clone size: .
J gene: TRBJ1-2
V gene: TRBV9
CDR3 protein: CASSVTPGTGNGYTF

clone size: .
J gene: TRBJ1-1
V gene: TRBV9
CDR3 protein: CASSLSPPTEAFF

clone size: .
J gene: TRBJ1-1
V gene: TRBV27
CDR3 protein: CASSDAGGTGTEAFF

clone size: .
J gene: TRBJ2-1
V gene: TRBV7-3
CDR3 protein: CASSLTGLAGNEQFF

clone size: .
J gene: TRBJ1-4
V gene: TRBV4-3
CDR3 protein: CASSQVPRPGSGEKLFF

clone size: once
J gene: TRBJ1-1
V gene: TRBV5-1
CDR3 protein: CASSLAGYEAFF

clone size: .
J gene: TRBJ2-1
V gene: TRBV5-4
CDR3 protein: CASSLPPFPRLAGRYNEQFF

clone size: .
J gene: TRBJ2-7
V gene: TRBV27
CDR3 protein: CASSSFQQAGYEQYF

clone size: .
J gene: TRBJ1-4
V gene: TRBV5-8
CDR3 protein: CASRTSGRGNEKLFF

clone size: few
J gene: TRBJ1-5
V gene: TRBV5-1
CDR3 protein: CASSSGGADQPQHF

clone size: .
J gene: TRBJ2-1
V gene: TRBV2
CDR3 protein: CASKGTSGSRGNEQFF

clone size: .
J gene: TRBJ2-3
V gene: TRBV5-4
CDR3 protein: CASSLGLATDTQYF

clone size: .
J gene: TRBJ1-1
V gene: TRBV5-1
CDR3 protein: CASSLGVGLNTEAFF

clone size: .
J gene: TRBJ2-1
V gene: TRBV5-3
CDR3 protein: CARSLLWGDEQFF

clone size: .
J gene: TRBJ1-4
V gene: TRBV7-9
CDR3 protein: CASSLGGGANEKLFF

clone size: .
J gene: TRBJ1-2
V gene: TRBV11-2
CDR3 protein: CASSFRGYGYTF

clone size: .
J gene: TRBJ1-6
V gene: TRBV6-5
CDR3 protein: CASSPTDTWSPLHF

clone size: .
J gene: TRBJ1-5
V gene: TRBV18
CDR3 protein: CASSPGLNQPQHF

clone size: .
J gene: TRBJ2-1
V gene: TRBV19
CDR3 protein: CASSTMGLGRSSYNEQFF

clone size: .
J gene: TRBJ1-2
V gene: TRBV27
CDR3 protein: CASSRAGSYGYTF

clone size: .
J gene: TRBJ2-1
V gene: TRBV6-5
CDR3 protein: CALRPGGNEQFF

clone size: .
J gene: TRBJ2-2
V gene: TRBV7-9
CDR3 protein: CASSLTRRRDTGELFF

clone size: .
J gene: TRBJ1-2
V gene: TRBV29-1
CDR3 protein: CSVEQGNYGYTF

clone size: .
J gene: TRBJ2-5
V gene: TRBV27
CDR3 protein: CASKPNQGKETQYF

clone size: .
J gene: TRBJ1-2
V gene: TRBV30
CDR3 protein: CARDQGSSSYGYTF

clone size: once
J gene: TRBJ2-5
V gene: TRBV6-5
CDR3 protein: CASRAGGLSRETQYF

clone size: .
J gene: TRBJ2-2
V gene: TRBV7-2
CDR3 protein: CASSLVGGGELFF

clone size: once
J gene: TRBJ2-1
V gene: TRBV11-2
CDR3 protein: CASSPSSLAGVLFF

clone size: .
J gene: TRBJ1-1
V gene: TRBV5-4
CDR3 protein: CASSSGQTNTEAFF

clone size: .
J gene: TRBJ1-4
V gene: TRBV14
CDR3 protein: CASSQEWRSGEKLFF

clone size: .
J gene: TRBJ2-2
V gene: TRBV6-2/TRBV6-3
CDR3 protein: CASSYGRDDTGELFF

clone size: .
J gene: TRBJ1-5
V gene: TRBV6-2/TRBV6-3
CDR3 protein: CASSRTGSNQPQHF

clone size: .
J gene: TRBJ1-3
V gene: TRBV2
CDR3 protein: CASTTDSGNTIYF

clone size: .
J gene: TRBJ2-1
V gene: TRBV13
CDR3 protein: CASSLGGLAVYNEQFF

clone size: once
J gene: TRBJ2-5
V gene: TRBV5-1
CDR3 protein: CASSWTGSLQETQYF